Listed below are T cell receptor beta chains from one sample, sequenced in a study of persistence of HIV-infected CD4 T cells. The protocol was immunoSEQ multiplex PCR, while the TCRdb copy is restricted to in-frame clones and leaves out a portion. The sample lists over 15,000 clones, approximately 65% seen once, with 1.9% in the top ten. Antigen specificity for these receptors is unknown. The specimen was CD4+ T cells sorted from PBMCs after roughly 19-hour stimulation, collected from a patient who received antiretroviral therapy. These receptors were collected from an adult woman with HIV who was CMV-seropositive. The conserved cysteine and the conserved F or W are not part of the CDR3 here. The order of the fields is V gene, J gene, CDR3 length, CDR3 protein.

V gene: TRBV11-2; J gene: TRBJ2-1; CDR3 length: 11; CDR3 protein: ASSFDRSNEQF
V gene: TRBV6-5; J gene: TRBJ1-1; CDR3 length: 11; CDR3 protein: ASLIRGWTEAF
V gene: TRBV30; J gene: TRBJ1-4; CDR3 length: 8; CDR3 protein: AGGREKLF
V gene: TRBV14; J gene: TRBJ1-2; CDR3 length: 12; CDR3 protein: ASSQAVTAGGYT
V gene: TRBV25-1; J gene: TRBJ1-5; CDR3 length: 13; CDR3 protein: ASSESGGFGQPQH
V gene: TRBV19; J gene: TRBJ2-5; CDR3 length: 13; CDR3 protein: ASSIESGLRETQY
V gene: TRBV20-1; J gene: TRBJ1-1; CDR3 length: 9; CDR3 protein: SAVRDLKAF
V gene: TRBV19; J gene: TRBJ2-1; CDR3 length: 12; CDR3 protein: ASKTGTDDNEQF
V gene: TRBV3-1/TRBV3-2; J gene: TRBJ1-1; CDR3 length: 12; CDR3 protein: ASSPAGMSTEAF
V gene: TRBV19; J gene: TRBJ1-1; CDR3 length: 13; CDR3 protein: ASSISAGRETEAF
V gene: TRBV18; J gene: TRBJ1-5; CDR3 length: 12; CDR3 protein: ASSPLGGDQPQH
V gene: TRBV7-3; J gene: TRBJ1-1; CDR3 length: 13; CDR3 protein: ASRSFVQAKAEAF
V gene: TRBV6-2/TRBV6-3; J gene: TRBJ1-4; CDR3 length: 14; CDR3 protein: ASSMPSDREGEKLF
V gene: TRBV6-5; J gene: TRBJ1-6; CDR3 length: 10; CDR3 protein: ASRGVGSPLH
V gene: TRBV7-3; J gene: TRBJ1-1; CDR3 length: 13; CDR3 protein: ASSLSGGRSTEAF
V gene: TRBV19; J gene: TRBJ1-4; CDR3 length: 11; CDR3 protein: ASSTGPGEKLF
V gene: TRBV16; J gene: TRBJ1-6; CDR3 length: 14; CDR3 protein: ASSLTGTAWDAPLH
V gene: TRBV3-1/TRBV3-2; J gene: TRBJ1-1; CDR3 length: 11; CDR3 protein: ASSQNMRTEAF
V gene: TRBV6-1; J gene: TRBJ1-4; CDR3 length: 12; CDR3 protein: ASSEGTAGEKLF
V gene: TRBV19; J gene: TRBJ2-2; CDR3 length: 12; CDR3 protein: ASLVGRGTGELF
V gene: TRBV7-8; J gene: TRBJ1-1; CDR3 length: 13; CDR3 protein: ASSFRDRASTEAF
V gene: TRBV4-1; J gene: TRBJ2-3; CDR3 length: 15; CDR3 protein: ASSPGLAGVATDTQY
V gene: TRBV6-4; J gene: TRBJ1-6; CDR3 length: 12; CDR3 protein: ASSAGQPNSPLH
V gene: TRBV7-6; J gene: TRBJ2-5; CDR3 length: 11; CDR3 protein: ASSLDREGTQY
V gene: TRBV13; J gene: TRBJ2-3; CDR3 length: 14; CDR3 protein: ASSIRTGAGTDTQY
V gene: TRBV24-1; J gene: TRBJ2-5; CDR3 length: 13; CDR3 protein: ATSDPSETQETQY
V gene: TRBV19; J gene: TRBJ1-5; CDR3 length: 11; CDR3 protein: ASRDRGNQPQH
V gene: TRBV7-8; J gene: TRBJ2-3; CDR3 length: 11; CDR3 protein: ASSRTLTDTQY
V gene: TRBV5-6; J gene: TRBJ2-3; CDR3 length: 11; CDR3 protein: ASSLGTTDTQY
V gene: TRBV11-3; J gene: TRBJ2-1; CDR3 length: 13; CDR3 protein: ASSHRTGIYNEQF
V gene: TRBV14; J gene: TRBJ1-2; CDR3 length: 11; CDR3 protein: ASSQVPGNGYT
V gene: TRBV19; J gene: TRBJ2-6; CDR3 length: 15; CDR3 protein: ASSMLGGKTGANVLT
V gene: TRBV29-1; J gene: TRBJ1-1; CDR3 length: 9; CDR3 protein: SVALYTEAF
V gene: TRBV2; J gene: TRBJ1-2; CDR3 length: 13; CDR3 protein: ASSEQTGIANGYT
V gene: TRBV7-2; J gene: TRBJ2-1; CDR3 length: 13; CDR3 protein: ASSLSGGAYNEQF
V gene: TRBV12-3/TRBV12-4; J gene: TRBJ2-1; CDR3 length: 11; CDR3 protein: ASSWGRVDEQF
V gene: TRBV3-1/TRBV3-2; J gene: TRBJ1-5; CDR3 length: 11; CDR3 protein: ASSRALDQPQH
V gene: TRBV9; J gene: TRBJ1-2; CDR3 length: 12; CDR3 protein: ASSGESGNYGYT
V gene: TRBV3-1/TRBV3-2; J gene: TRBJ1-2; CDR3 length: 11; CDR3 protein: ASSFLRNYGYT
V gene: TRBV19; J gene: TRBJ1-3; CDR3 length: 12; CDR3 protein: ASTLAVSRNTIY
V gene: TRBV3-1/TRBV3-2; J gene: TRBJ1-6; CDR3 length: 13; CDR3 protein: ASSPRGFGASPLH
V gene: TRBV3-1/TRBV3-2; J gene: TRBJ1-4; CDR3 length: 11; CDR3 protein: ASSPGTGEKLF
V gene: TRBV27; J gene: TRBJ1-5; CDR3 length: 15; CDR3 protein: ASSPQGRGDGNQPQH
V gene: TRBV5-1; J gene: TRBJ2-7; CDR3 length: 10; CDR3 protein: ASSTGSYEQY
V gene: TRBV28; J gene: TRBJ1-1; CDR3 length: 10; CDR3 protein: ASSETGTEAF
V gene: TRBV5-1; J gene: TRBJ2-3; CDR3 length: 13; CDR3 protein: ASSLDRGGTDTQY
V gene: TRBV6-5; J gene: TRBJ2-5; CDR3 length: 12; CDR3 protein: ASRWTAAQETQY
V gene: TRBV5-1; J gene: TRBJ1-6; CDR3 length: 13; CDR3 protein: ASREGQSYNSPLH
V gene: TRBV7-2; J gene: TRBJ2-7; CDR3 length: 12; CDR3 protein: ASSLHGAGDEQY
V gene: TRBV5-1; J gene: TRBJ1-4; CDR3 length: 14; CDR3 protein: ASSQGQGVTNEKLF
V gene: TRBV7-3; J gene: TRBJ2-5; CDR3 length: 10; CDR3 protein: ASSRGEGTQY
V gene: TRBV6-1; J gene: TRBJ2-3; CDR3 length: 16; CDR3 protein: ASSEWGTSGGHSDTQY
V gene: TRBV10-2; J gene: TRBJ2-7; CDR3 length: 13; CDR3 protein: ASSPDGGSSYEQY
V gene: TRBV7-3; J gene: TRBJ2-1; CDR3 length: 11; CDR3 protein: ASSPEGGRRQF